Listed here are 27 T cell receptor beta chains from one sample, sequenced in a study of T cells in localized non-small cell lung cancer. Libraries were prepared by immunoSEQ multiplex PCR; TCRdb keeps only in-frame clonotypes and omits some of them. Of approximately 1,300 clones in the sample, just under 20% were seen once. The sample here was normal lung tissue next to the tumor, taken before any cancer treatment. These receptors were obtained from a man aged 40 to 70 with stage I lung adenocarcinoma.

This chain links TRBV15 with TRBJ2-3; TRBD2 agrees at 9 bases. CDR1 is LNHNV, CDR2 YYDKDF, per germline (reference sequence). Losses at the gene ends were 2 bases for V and 4 bases for J; bases not matched to a gene: 4. The CDR3 contains 15 residues. CDR3 DNA: TGTGCCACCAGCAGAATAGCGGGAGAGGCAGATACGCAGTATTTT. Translating gives CATSRIAGEADTQYF.

The rearrangement joins TRBV5-1 to TRBJ2-2; TRBD2 agrees at 7 bases. The CDR3 extends over 15 amino acids. Germline V gene data show CDR1 as SGHRS and CDR2 as YFSETQ. Trimming took 5 bases from V and 6 from J; bases not matched to a gene: 10. The CDR3 loop is CASRPVTGGSGELFF. As DNA, the CDR3 is TGCGCCAGCAGGCCGGTAACGGGGGGTTCCGGGGAGCTGTTTTTT.

V is TRBV11-3 and J is TRBJ2-7; D is possibly TRBD2 (5 bases). CDR3 length: 15 residues. CDR1 and CDR2 (germline): SGHNT, YENEEA. Trimming pared 4 bases from V and 3 bases from J, leaving 16 bases between. The CDR3: CASSSLDGENYEQYF. In DNA, the CDR3 is TGTGCCAGCAGCTCTTTGGACGGGGAAAACTACGAGCAGTACTTC.

V usage is TRBV11-3 and J usage is TRBJ2-5; TRBD2 matches 11 bases. Germline CDR1 SGHNT, CDR2 YENEEA. V was clipped by 3 bases and J by 5 bases; unmatched bases: 5. The CDR3 is 15 amino acids. CDR3 DNA sequence: TGTGCCAGCAGCTTCGGGACTAGCGGCAGGGAGACCCAGTACTTC. This translates into CASSFGTSGRETQYF.

This clone was recorded a few times. This chain uses TRBV19 with TRBJ2-5; perhaps TRBD2 as D (6 bases). Trimming took 7 bases from V and 5 from J, leaving 17 bases between them. CDR1 is LNHDA and CDR2 is SQIVND in the germline V gene (reference sequence). This CDR3 is 14 amino acids long. The CDR3 loop is CASNLGAGGETQYF. CDR3 nucleotides: TGTGCCAGTAACCTCGGGGCTGGAGGGGAGACCCAGTACTTC.

This clone is categorized as medium-sized. CDR3 region: CASSPGGGVMDEQFF. The CDR3 DNA sequence: TGCGCCAGCAGCCCCGGGGGGGGAGTGATGGATGAGCAGTTCTTC. V usage is TRBV1 and J usage is TRBJ2-1; the table's D call TRBD2 went unverified against the DNA. TRBV1 is a known pseudogene. This CDR3 comprises 15 residues.

This clone has only a few counts. The CDR3 region has the DNA TGTGCCAGCACCTCGACTAGCGGGAGCTCCTACGAGCAGTACTTC. The encoded protein is CASTSTSGSSYEQYF. The rearrangement links TRBV6-8 to TRBJ2-7; TRBD2 matches 12 bases. This CDR3 has 15 residues. V was pared by 7 bases and J by 0 bases, with 4 bases of the junction left unmatched. Germline CDR1 MNHGY, CDR2 SAAAGT.

The J gene is TRBJ2-2, the V gene TRBV19; D not certain. The V end lost 3 bases, the J end lost 4 bases, and 30 bases lay between the germline ends. Germline V gene sequence: CDR1 LNHDA, CDR2 SQIVND (reference sequence). The CDR3 sequence is 21 residues long. CDR3 nucleotides: TGTGCCAGTAGTATTAGGTTTACGGGCAGGAGAGATTTAGTCGCCACCGGGGAGCTGTTTTTT. Translating gives CASSIRFTGRRDLVATGELFF.

The genes are TRBV5-1 and TRBJ2-1; 9 bases are a match to TRBD2. This CDR3 is 15 amino acids long. Germline CDR1 is SGHRS and CDR2 is YFSETQ. Losses at the gene ends were 7 bases for V and 4 bases for J; bases not matched to a gene: 9. The CDR3 region is CASRPTSGTYNEQFF. For the CDR3, the DNA is TGCGCCAGCCGACCGACTAGCGGAACTTACAATGAGCAGTTCTTC.

This sequence joins TRBV11-3 and TRBJ2-3; D gene ambiguous. The V end was cut by 3 bases, the J end by 4 bases, with 11 bases between. Looked up from germline, CDR1 is SGHNT and CDR2 is YENEEA. The CDR3 sequence is 14 residues long. CDR3 nucleotide sequence: TGTGCCAGCAGCTTCGGCGGTCGCGCAGATACGCAGTATTTT. This translates into CASSFGGRADTQYF.

This clone was counted a few times. The chain is built from TRBV6-1 and TRBJ1-5; D gene unclear. The V gene's germline CDR1 is MNHNS and CDR2 SASEGT. This CDR3 is 17 amino acids long. V shed 0 bases and J shed 7 bases, with 19 bases lying between them. The CDR3 sequence: CASSEAAPDGFTQPQHF. In nucleotides, the CDR3 is TGTGCCAGCAGTGAAGCCGCTCCGGACGGCTTTACCCAGCCCCAGCATTTT.

The DNA for the CDR3 is TGTGCCAGTAGTCGACAGGGAATGAACACTGAAGCTTTCTTT. Translating it yields CASSRQGMNTEAFF. The chain has TRBV19 and TRBJ1-1; 7 bases line up with TRBD1. Germline V lookup: CDR1 LNHDA, CDR2 SQIVND (reference sequence). V lost 5 bases, J lost 0 bases, and 3 bases stayed unmatched. This CDR3 has 14 residues.

The J gene is TRBJ2-7, the V gene TRBV28; 8 bases are a match to TRBD1. Trimming at V came to 4 bases and at J to 3 bases, leaving 8 bases not matched to a gene. CDR3 length: 15 residues. The V gene's germline CDR1 is MDHEN and CDR2 SYDVKM. CDR3 protein: CASSSQGQVNYEQYF. The CDR3 nucleotides read TGTGCCAGCAGTTCCCAGGGACAGGTGAACTACGAGCAGTACTTC.

The table lists this clone with a few counts. The rearrangement uses TRBV6-8 and TRBJ1-4; TRBD1 agrees at 7 bases. CDR1 is MNHGY, CDR2 SAAAGT, per germline. J was trimmed by 10 bases and V by 5 bases; bases with no gene match: 10. CDR3 size: 14 residues. Here the CDR3 reads CASSGGDSVGKLFF. The CDR3 nucleotides read TGTGCCAGCAGTGGGGGGGACAGCGTAGGAAAACTGTTTTTT.

Only a few counts were recorded for this clone. This chain connects TRBV28 to TRBJ2-5; weak D call: TRBD1 (6 bases). The V gene lost 5 bases and the J gene lost 9 bases, with 13 bases spanning the gap. There are 12 residues in the CDR3. Germline CDR1 and CDR2: MDHEN and SYDVKM. CDR3 amino acids: CASSLPDRPQYF. The CDR3 DNA is TGTGCCAGCAGTCTCCCCGACAGGCCCCAGTACTTC.

The rearrangement uses TRBV23-1 and TRBJ1-1; D is unclear. TRBV23-1 is an ORF, and what it does is uncertain. This CDR3 comprises 13 residues. Deletions cut 6 bases from V and 1 base from J, with 9 bases between. This chain's CDR3 is CASSPPRNTEAFF. The CDR3 DNA follows: TGCGCCAGCAGCCCCCCGAGGAACACTGAAGCTTTCTTT.

This clone has more than one count but fewer than ten. The chain recombines TRBV2 with TRBJ1-3; D may be TRBD1 (6 bases). Trimming cost V 0 bases and J 6 bases, with 12 bases left between them. From germline, CDR1 is SNHLY and CDR2 FYNNEI. CDR3 length: 15 residues. The CDR3 DNA is TGTGCCAGCAGTGAAGCGGCAGGGGTGGTAAACACCATATATTTT. It yields the protein CASSEAAGVVNTIYF. The whole variable domain, remainder taken from reference TRBV2 and TRBJ1-3, is EPEVTQTPSHQVTQMGQEVILRCVPISNHLYFYWYRQILGQKVEFLVSFYNNEISEKSEIFDDQFSVERPDGSNFTLKIRSTKLEDSAMYFCASSEAAGVVNTIYFGEGSWLTVV.

This clone was counted between two and nine times. The chain carries TRBV9 and TRBJ1-5; D is unclear. The CDR3 extends over 12 amino acids. From germline, CDR1 is SGDLS and CDR2 YYNGEE. Trimming left V 5 bases short and J 7 bases short, with 10 bases between. The CDR3 loop is CASSEEYQPQHF. CDR3 nucleotide sequence: TGTGCCAGCAGTGAAGAGTACCAGCCCCAGCATTTT.

Only a few counts were recorded for this clone. The chain is built from TRBV18 and TRBJ1-4; D gene uncertain. V lost 2 bases and J lost 7, with 14 bases in between. CDR1 is KGHSH, CDR2 LQKENI, per germline. This CDR3 comprises 15 residues. The CDR3 sequence is CASSPTPGRSEKLFF. CDR3 in DNA: TGTGCCAGCTCACCAACTCCAGGACGCAGTGAAAAACTGTTTTTT.

This clone was observed a few times. This chain joins TRBV28 and TRBJ1-1; D is undetermined. Trimming left V 2 bases short and J 0 bases short, with 7 bases between. This CDR3 has 14 amino acids. CDR1 is MDHEN and CDR2 is SYDVKM in the germline V gene. The CDR3 protein is CASSLQNLNTEAFF. The CDR3 DNA follows: TGTGCCAGCAGTTTACAGAACTTGAACACTGAAGCTTTCTTT.

In this sample, this clone is medium-sized (0.01 to 0.1%). The V and J genes are TRBV11-3 and TRBJ2-3, with D uncertain. Trimming cost V 3 bases and J 8 bases, with 15 bases left between them. Germline V gene lookup returns CDR1 SGHNT and CDR2 YENEEA. This CDR3 has 14 residues. As DNA, the CDR3 is TGTGCCAGCAGCTTGAGGCCCTCTCAGTCTACGCAGTATTTT. This encodes CASSLRPSQSTQYF.

V gene TRBV11-3 combines with J gene TRBJ1-4; D ambiguous. This CDR3 region has 15 residues. Trimming took 0 bases from V and 6 from J, leaving 11 bases between them. The germline CDR1 and CDR2 sequences are SGHNT and YENEEA. The CDR3 sequence is CASSLESPRDEKLFF. In nucleotides, the CDR3 is TGTGCCAGCAGCTTAGAGTCACCCCGGGATGAAAAACTGTTTTTT.

A few counts support this clone. The genes are TRBV9 and TRBJ2-2; tentatively, D is TRBD1 (5 bases). V lost 3 bases and J 3 bases, leaving 9 bases between the germline ends. In germline, CDR1 is SGDLS, CDR2 YYNGEE. The CDR3 consists of 14 residues. CDR3: CASSGQTHTGELFF. Written as DNA, the CDR3 is TGTGCCAGCAGCGGACAGACTCACACCGGGGAGCTGTTTTTT.

The chain uses TRBV5-1 and TRBJ2-2, with unresolved D. CDR1 is SGHRS, CDR2 YFSETQ, per germline. Trimming took 4 bases from V and 4 from J, leaving 11 bases between them. The CDR3 has 14 residues. The CDR3 loop is CASSNTAGTGELFF. In DNA form, the CDR3 reads TGCGCCAGCAGCAATACTGCAGGCACCGGGGAGCTGTTTTTT.

This clone appeared a few times. The chain links TRBV5-1 to TRBJ2-7; 11 bases are a match to TRBD2. Germline V lookup: CDR1 SGHRS, CDR2 YFSETQ. Trimming cost V 5 bases and J 3 bases; bases outside gene matches: 13. CDR3 size: 17 residues. The CDR3: CASSPRLAGKGSYEQYF. CDR3 coding DNA: TGCGCCAGCAGTCCTAGACTAGCGGGAAAAGGTAGCTACGAGCAGTACTTC.

This clone came up a few times. This chain connects TRBV18 to TRBJ2-5, with TRBD2 matching 11 bases. V shed 4 bases and J 4 bases; nucleotides not matched to a gene: 5. The CDR3 is 15 amino acids. Germline CDR1 reads KGHSH; CDR2 reads LQKENI. CDR3 protein: CASSQLAGDIETQYF. The CDR3 DNA reads as TGTGCCAGCTCACAACTAGCGGGAGACATAGAGACCCAGTACTTC.

The rearrangement uses TRBV9 and TRBJ2-1; 11 bases align to TRBD2. With V trimmed by 7 bases and J by 7 bases, 10 bases remained unmatched. The CDR3 spans 15 residues. Germline V gives CDR1 SGDLS, CDR2 YYNGEE. This CDR3 reads CASQPLAGVGNEQFF. In nucleotides, the CDR3 is TGTGCCAGCCAACCACTAGCGGGAGTCGGGAATGAGCAGTTCTTC.